This T cell receptor (beta chain) comes out of a study of T cell repertoires in aging, cancer and after chemotherapy. Study-level background: Donor ages fell into six groups from 30 or younger up to 70 or older. Paired samples before and after chemotherapy came from glioblastoma patients receiving temozolomide-based therapy.

TCR beta rearrangements were amplified from peripheral blood genomic DNA. Rearranged V-D-J TRB sequences were amplified with a mixed TRB-A/B primer pool. One entry per CDR3 protein results from TCRdb running MiXCR on the multiplex PCR reads. Here the sample spans fewer than 1,500 distinct CDR3 sequences, approximately 30% being singletons. This clonotype appeared once. Its specificity is unknown. The study's findings and limits: Rebound thymic output was suggested by rising median generation probability during chemotherapy in each cancer cohort. Untreated cancer patients had significantly lower blood TCR diversity than age-matched healthy donors.

CDR1 and CDR2 (germline): LNHDA, SQIVND (reference sequence). The length of the CDR3 is 16 residues. Trimming shortened V by 3 bases and J by 5 bases, and 17 bases separated the two germline ends. This TCR came from a human donor with a solid tumor. The sequenced sample was blood. The V call is TRBV19, the J call TRBJ1-5; D remains ambiguous. The CDR3 sequence is CASSMGAVGLDQPQHF. CDR3 bases: TGTGCCAGTAGTATGGGTGCCGTCGGACTCGATCAGCCCCAGCATTTT.